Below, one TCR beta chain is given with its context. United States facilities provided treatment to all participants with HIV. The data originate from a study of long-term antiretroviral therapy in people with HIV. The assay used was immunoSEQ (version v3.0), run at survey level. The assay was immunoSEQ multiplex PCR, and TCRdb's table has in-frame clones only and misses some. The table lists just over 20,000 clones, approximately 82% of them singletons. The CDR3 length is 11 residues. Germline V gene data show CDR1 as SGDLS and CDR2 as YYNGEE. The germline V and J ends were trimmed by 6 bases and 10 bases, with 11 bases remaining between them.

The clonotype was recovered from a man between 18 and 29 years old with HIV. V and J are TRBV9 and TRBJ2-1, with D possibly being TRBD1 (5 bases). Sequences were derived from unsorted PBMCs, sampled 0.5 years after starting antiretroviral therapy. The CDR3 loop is CASTREGEQFF. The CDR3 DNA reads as TGTGCCAGCACCAGGGAAGGAGAGCAGTTCTTC. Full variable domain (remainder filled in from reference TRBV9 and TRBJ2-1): DSGVTQTPKHLITATGQRVTLRCSPRSGDLSVYWYQQSLDQGLQFLIQYYNGEERAKGNILERFSAQQFPDLHSELNLSSLELGDSALYFCASTREGEQFFGPGTRLTVL.